This paragraph reports one T cell receptor (beta chain). This clone has only a few counts. Which antigen it targets is not known. No much larger clonotype is one base removed from it; base qualities were not supplied. This entry is derived from a study of T cells and Merkel cell carcinoma outcomes (dated by TCRdb to 2019 to 2021). Regarding the research as a whole: In patients with Merkel cell carcinoma, researchers looked at whether the T-cell repertoire of the tumor, along with T-cell density, could predict clinical outcome. Overall results and qualifications from the work: The combination of T-cell repertoire features and T-cell density was reported to predict clinical outcomes in patients with Merkel cell carcinoma.

Samples were obtained from patients with Merkel cell carcinoma. Compared with germline, V lacks 4 bases and J lacks 6 bases; bases without a gene match: 9. CDR3 length: 15 amino acids, cysteine to phenylalanine. Only the CDR3 DNA is retained, 45 bases long and in frame from the first base. From the germline V gene, CDR1 is SGDLS and CDR2 is YYNGEE. Libraries were constructed by the immunoSEQ multiplex PCR assay. TCRdb's version of the immuneACCESS table is confined to in-frame rearrangements and falls short of the full clone set. An unresolved V gene accounts for under half of the shortfall where checked; the remainder is of unknown origin. The sample data list thousands of clones, and roughly 85% of these were observed just once. Roughly 15% of the sample comes from the top ten.

Sequenced input: tumor tissue from Merkel cell carcinoma. This TCR was recovered from a human donor with Merkel cell carcinoma. This sequence uses TRBV9 and TRBJ1-5, and 8 junction bases match TRBD1. The CDR3 loop reads CASSRGQGASQPQHF. The bases read TGTGCCAGCAGCCGGGGGCAGGGGGCGAGTCAGCCCCAGCATTTT.